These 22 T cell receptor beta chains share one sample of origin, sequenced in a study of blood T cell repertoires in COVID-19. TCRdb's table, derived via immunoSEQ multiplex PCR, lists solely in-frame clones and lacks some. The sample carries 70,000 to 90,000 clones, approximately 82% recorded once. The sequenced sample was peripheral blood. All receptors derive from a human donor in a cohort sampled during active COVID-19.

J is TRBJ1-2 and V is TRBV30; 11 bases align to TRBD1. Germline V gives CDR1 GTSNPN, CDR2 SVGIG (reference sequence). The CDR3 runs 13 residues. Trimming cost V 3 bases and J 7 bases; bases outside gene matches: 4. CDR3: CAWRDRGLGGYTF. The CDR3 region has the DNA TGTGCCTGGAGGGACAGGGGGCTCGGTGGCTACACCTTC. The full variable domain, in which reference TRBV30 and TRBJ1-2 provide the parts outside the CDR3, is SQTIHQWPATLVQPVGSPLSLECTVEGTSNPNLYWYRQAAGRGLQLLFYSVGIGQISSEVPQNLSASRPQDRQFILSSKKLLLSDSGFYLCAWRDRGLGGYTFGSGTRLTVV.

The DNA for the CDR3 is TGTGCCAGCAGCCCTCGGGACAGCACCGGGGAGCTGTTTTTT. Translation: CASSPRDSTGELFF. This chain links TRBV7-2 with TRBJ2-2; 7 positions match TRBD1. CDR3 length: 14 residues. With 5 bases clipped from V and 4 bases from J, the junction kept 4 bases outside the gene matches. The V gene's germline CDR1 is SGHTA and CDR2 FQGNSA.

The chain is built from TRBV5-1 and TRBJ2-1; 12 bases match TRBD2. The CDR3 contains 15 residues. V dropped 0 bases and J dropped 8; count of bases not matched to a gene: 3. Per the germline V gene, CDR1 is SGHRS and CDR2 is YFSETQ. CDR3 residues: CASSLGLAGAHEQFF. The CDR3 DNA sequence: TGCGCCAGCAGCTTGGGACTAGCGGGAGCTCATGAGCAGTTCTTC.

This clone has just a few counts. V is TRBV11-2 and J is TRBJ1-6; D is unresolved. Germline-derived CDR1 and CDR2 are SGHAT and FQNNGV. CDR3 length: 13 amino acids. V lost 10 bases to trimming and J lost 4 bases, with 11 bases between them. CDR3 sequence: CATQRSYNSPLHF. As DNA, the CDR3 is TGTGCCACCCAGCGCTCTTATAATTCACCCCTCCACTTT.

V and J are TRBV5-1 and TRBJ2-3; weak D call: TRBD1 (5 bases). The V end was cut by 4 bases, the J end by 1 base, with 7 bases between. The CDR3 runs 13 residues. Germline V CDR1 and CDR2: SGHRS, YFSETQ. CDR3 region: CASSQGGTDTQYF. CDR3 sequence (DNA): TGCGCCAGCAGCCAGGGTGGCACAGATACGCAGTATTTT.

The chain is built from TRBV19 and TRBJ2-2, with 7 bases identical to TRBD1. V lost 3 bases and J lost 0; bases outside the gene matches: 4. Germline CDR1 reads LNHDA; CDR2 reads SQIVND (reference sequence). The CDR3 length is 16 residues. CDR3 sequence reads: CASSIVGGANTGELFF. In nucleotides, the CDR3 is TGTGCCAGTAGTATCGTAGGGGGCGCGAACACCGGGGAGCTGTTTTTT.

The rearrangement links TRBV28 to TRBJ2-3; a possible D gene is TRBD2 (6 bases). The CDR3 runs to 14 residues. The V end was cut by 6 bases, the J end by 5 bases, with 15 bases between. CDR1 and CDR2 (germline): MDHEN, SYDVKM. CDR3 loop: CASSPVAVQDTQYF. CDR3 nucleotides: TGTGCCAGCAGCCCGGTAGCGGTGCAAGATACGCAGTATTTT.

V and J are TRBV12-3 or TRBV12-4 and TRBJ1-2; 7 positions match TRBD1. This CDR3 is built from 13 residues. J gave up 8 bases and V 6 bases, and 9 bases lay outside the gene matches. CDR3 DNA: TGTGCCAGCAGCCCGAGGGGGCAAGGCGGCTACACCTTC. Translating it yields CASSPRGQGGYTF.

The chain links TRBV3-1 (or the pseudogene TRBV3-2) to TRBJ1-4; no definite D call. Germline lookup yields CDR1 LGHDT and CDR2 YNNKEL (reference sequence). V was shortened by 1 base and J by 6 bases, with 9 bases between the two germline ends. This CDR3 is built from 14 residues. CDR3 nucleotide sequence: TGTGCCAGCAGCCAAGTAAGGAGGGATGAAAAACTGTTTTTT. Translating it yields CASSQVRRDEKLFF.

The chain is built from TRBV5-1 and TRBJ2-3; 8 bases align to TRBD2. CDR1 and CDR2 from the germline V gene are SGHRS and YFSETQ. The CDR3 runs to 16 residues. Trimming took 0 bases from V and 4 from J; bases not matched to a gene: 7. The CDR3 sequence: CASSLGSSGPADTQYF. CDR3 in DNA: TGCGCCAGCAGCTTGGGCTCTAGCGGGCCCGCAGATACGCAGTATTTT.

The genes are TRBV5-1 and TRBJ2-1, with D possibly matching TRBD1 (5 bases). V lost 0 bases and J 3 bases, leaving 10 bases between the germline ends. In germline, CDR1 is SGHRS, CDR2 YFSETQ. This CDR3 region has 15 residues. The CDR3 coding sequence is TGCGCCAGCAGCTTGGTGGGGCAGGTCTACAATGAGCAGTTCTTC. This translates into CASSLVGQVYNEQFF.

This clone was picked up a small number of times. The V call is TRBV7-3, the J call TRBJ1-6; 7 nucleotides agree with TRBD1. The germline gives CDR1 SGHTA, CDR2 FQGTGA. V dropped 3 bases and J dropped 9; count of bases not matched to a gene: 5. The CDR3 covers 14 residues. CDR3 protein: CASSFGTEGSPLHF. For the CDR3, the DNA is TGTGCCAGCAGCTTCGGGACAGAGGGTTCACCCCTCCACTTT. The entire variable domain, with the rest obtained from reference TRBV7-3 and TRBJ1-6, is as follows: GAGVSQTPSNKVTEKGKYVELRCDPISGHTALYWYRQSLGQGPEFLIYFQGTGAADDSGLPNDRFFAVRPEGSVSTLKIQRTERGDSAVYLCASSFGTEGSPLHFGNGTRLTVT.

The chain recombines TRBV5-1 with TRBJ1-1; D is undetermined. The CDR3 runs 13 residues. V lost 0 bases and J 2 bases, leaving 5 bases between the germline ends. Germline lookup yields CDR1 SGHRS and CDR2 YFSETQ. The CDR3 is CASSLAGNTEAFF. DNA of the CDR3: TGCGCCAGCAGCTTGGCAGGTAACACTGAAGCTTTCTTT. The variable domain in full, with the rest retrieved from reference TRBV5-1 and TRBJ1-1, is KAGVTQTPRYLIKTRGQQVTLSCSPISGHRSVSWYQQTPGQGLQFLFEYFSETQRNKGNFPGRFSGRQFSNSRSEMNVSTLELGDSALYLCASSLAGNTEAFFGQGTRLTVV.

This chain's CDR3 is CASSPWGTNAYEQYF. The CDR3 DNA is TGTGCCAGCAGCCCGTGGGGGACAAATGCCTACGAGCAGTACTTC. The chain uses TRBV5-5 and TRBJ2-7; D is possibly TRBD1 (6 bases). Trimming left V 4 bases short and J 2 bases short, with 16 bases between. The CDR3 sequence is 15 residues long. Germline CDR1 reads SGHKS; CDR2 reads YYEKEE (reference sequence).

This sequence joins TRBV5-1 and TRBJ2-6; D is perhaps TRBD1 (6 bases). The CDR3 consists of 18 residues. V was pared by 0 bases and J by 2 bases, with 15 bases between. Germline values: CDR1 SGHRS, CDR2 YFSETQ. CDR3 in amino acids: CASSLAGRGAAGANVLTF. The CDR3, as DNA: TGCGCCAGCAGCTTGGCAGGCAGGGGTGCGGCTGGGGCCAACGTCCTGACTTTC.

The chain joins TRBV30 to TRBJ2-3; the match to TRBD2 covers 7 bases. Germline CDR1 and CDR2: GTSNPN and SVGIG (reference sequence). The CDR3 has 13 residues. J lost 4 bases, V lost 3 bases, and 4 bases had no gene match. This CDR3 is CAWRREFPDTQYF. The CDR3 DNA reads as TGTGCCTGGAGGCGGGAGTTCCCAGATACGCAGTATTTT.

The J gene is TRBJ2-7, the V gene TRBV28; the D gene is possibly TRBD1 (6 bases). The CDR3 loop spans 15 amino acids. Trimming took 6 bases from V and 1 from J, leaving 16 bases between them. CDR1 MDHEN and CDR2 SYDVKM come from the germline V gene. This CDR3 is CASSSGTTLSYEQYF. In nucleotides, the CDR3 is TGTGCCAGCAGCTCCGGGACAACGCTATCCTACGAGCAGTACTTC.

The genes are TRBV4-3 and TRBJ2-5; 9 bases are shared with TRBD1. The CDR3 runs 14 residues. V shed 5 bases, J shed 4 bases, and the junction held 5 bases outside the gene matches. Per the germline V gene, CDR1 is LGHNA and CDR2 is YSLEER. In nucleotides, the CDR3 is TGCGCCAGCAGCTCGGACAGGGGATCAGAGACCCAGTACTTC. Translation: CASSSDRGSETQYF.

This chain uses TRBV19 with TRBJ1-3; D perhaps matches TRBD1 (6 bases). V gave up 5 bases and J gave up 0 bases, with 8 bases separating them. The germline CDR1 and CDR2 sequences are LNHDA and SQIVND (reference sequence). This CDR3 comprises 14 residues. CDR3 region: CASSARGSGNTIYF. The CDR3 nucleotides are TGTGCCAGTAGTGCCAGGGGCTCTGGAAACACCATATATTTT.

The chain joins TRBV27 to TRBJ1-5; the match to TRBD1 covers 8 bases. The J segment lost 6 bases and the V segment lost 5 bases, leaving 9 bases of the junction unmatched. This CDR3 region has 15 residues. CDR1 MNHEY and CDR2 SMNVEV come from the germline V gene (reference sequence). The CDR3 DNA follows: TGTGCCAGCAGTCCTACCCCGGACAGGGCTCAGCCCCAGCATTTT. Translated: CASSPTPDRAQPQHF.

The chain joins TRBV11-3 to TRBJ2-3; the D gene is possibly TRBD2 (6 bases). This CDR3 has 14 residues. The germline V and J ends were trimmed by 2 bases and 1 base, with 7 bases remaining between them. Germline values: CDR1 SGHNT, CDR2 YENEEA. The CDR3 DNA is TGTGCCAGCAGCTTACGCGGGGGCACAGATACGCAGTATTTT. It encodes CASSLRGGTDTQYF.

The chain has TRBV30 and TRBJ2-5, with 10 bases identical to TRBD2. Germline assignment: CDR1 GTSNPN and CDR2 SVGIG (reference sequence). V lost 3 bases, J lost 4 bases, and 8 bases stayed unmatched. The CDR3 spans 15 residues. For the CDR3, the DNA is TGTGCCTGGAGGGACCTAGCGGGAGTAACAGAGACCCAGTACTTC. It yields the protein CAWRDLAGVTETQYF. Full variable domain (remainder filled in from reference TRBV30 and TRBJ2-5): SQTIHQWPATLVQPVGSPLSLECTVEGTSNPNLYWYRQAAGRGLQLLFYSVGIGQISSEVPQNLSASRPQDRQFILSSKKLLLSDSGFYLCAWRDLAGVTETQYFGPGTRLLVL.